This T cell receptor (beta chain) is drawn from a study of CD8 T cells in Susac syndrome. An amount of RNA that ranged from roughly 0.45 to 1 ug was reverse transcribed with random hexamers. TCRdb analysed the immunoSEQ multiplex PCR reads with MiXCR anew, one entry per CDR3 protein. The table includes about 120,000 distinct CDR3 sequences, 96% detected once. Trimming shortened V by 3 bases and J by 5 bases, and 15 bases separated the two germline ends. This CDR3 contains 15 residues. Germline V gives CDR1 SGHRS, CDR2 YFSETQ. V usage is TRBV5-1 and J usage is TRBJ2-1; maybe TRBD1 (6 bases). Sequencing used CD4+ T cells from PBMCs. This TCR was recovered from a human donor with Susac syndrome. The DNA of the CDR3 is TGCGCCAGCAGCTCAGGGCCCGGGACACACAATGAGCAGTTCTTC. Encoded protein: CASSSGPGTHNEQFF.